One and the same sample provided the 18 T cell receptor beta chains below, sequenced in a study of PD-L1 blockade in urothelial cancer. Time point: pretreatment peripheral blood. The assay was immunoSEQ multiplex PCR, and TCRdb's table has in-frame clones only and misses some. The table records tens of thousands of clones, 75% to 85% of them present only once. Sequencing was performed on PBMCs, taken around atezolizumab (anti-PD-L1) treatment. All receptors come from a man in his 70s with urothelial cancer.

The genes are TRBV5-1 and TRBJ1-1, with D tentatively TRBD1 (5 bases). Trimming shortened V by 4 bases and J by 4 bases, and 17 bases separated the two germline ends. The germline V gene has CDR1 SGHRS and CDR2 YFSETQ. CDR3 length equals 15 residues. As DNA, the CDR3 is TGCGCCAGCAGCATAACAGGTTCCGGGGGCACTGAAGCTTTCTTT. It codes for CASSITGSGGTEAFF.

CDR3 region: CASSRHRDTSYNEQFF. The CDR3 coding sequence is TGTGCCAGCAGCCGTCATCGGGACACCTCCTACAATGAGCAGTTCTTC. This chain links TRBV11-1 with TRBJ2-1; TRBD1 might be the D (6 bases). The length of the CDR3 is 16 residues. Germline-derived CDR1 and CDR2 are SGHAT and FQDESV (reference sequence). V was pared by 5 bases and J by 0 bases, with 14 bases between.

Details on this clone: The sample holds other DNA sequences that translate to the same CDR3. The chain recombines TRBV30 with TRBJ2-5, with D maybe TRBD2 (5 bases). V was shortened by 3 bases and J by 5 bases, with 10 bases between the two germline ends. Per germline, CDR1 GTSNPN and CDR2 SVGIG (reference sequence). The CDR3 spans 12 residues. CDR3: CAWSRGRETQYF. CDR3 in DNA: TGTGCCTGGAGCAGAGGGCGGGAGACCCAGTACTTC.

The sample holds a few counts of this clone. The chain employs TRBV9 and TRBJ2-5; 7 nucleotides align to TRBD1. The CDR3 is 14 residues long. The ends lost 4 bases at V and 1 base at J; junction bases unmatched: 4. Germline V lookup: CDR1 SGDLS, CDR2 YYNGEE. CDR3 bases: TGTGCCAGCAGCCCTCGACAGGGCCAAGAGACCCAGTACTTC. Amino acid sequence: CASSPRQGQETQYF.

This rearrangement joins TRBV4-2 to TRBJ2-5; possibly TRBD2 for D (6 bases). CDR1 and CDR2 from the germline V gene are LGHNA and YNFKEQ. CDR3 size: 14 residues. Trimming removed 4 bases from V and 4 bases from J, with 13 bases in between. The CDR3 region has the DNA TGTGCCAGCAGCCGAGAGACTAGGGGAGAGACCCAGTACTTC. It is translated as CASSRETRGETQYF.

This chain uses TRBV19 with TRBJ1-5; D not resolved. CDR1 and CDR2 from the germline V gene are LNHDA and SQIVND (reference sequence). The CDR3 sequence is 17 residues long. Trimming took 5 bases from V and 0 from J, leaving 17 bases between them. The CDR3 region is CASSPPERVDSNQPQHF. DNA for the CDR3: TGTGCCAGTAGTCCCCCGGAGAGGGTAGATAGCAATCAGCCCCAGCATTTT.

CDR3 coding DNA: TGTGCCAGCAGACCAATCGACAGTCCCTACGAGCAGTACTTC. Amino acids: CASRPIDSPYEQYF. J is TRBJ2-7 and V is TRBV5-5; D might be TRBD1 (5 bases). The germline V gene encodes CDR1 SGHKS and CDR2 YYEKEE (reference sequence). V shed 5 bases and J shed 2 bases, with 14 bases lying between them. This CDR3 region has 14 residues.

The rearrangement uses TRBV28 and TRBJ2-7; 10 nucleotides line up with TRBD1. J lost 6 bases, V lost 6 bases, and 11 bases had no gene match. The germline V gene encodes CDR1 MDHEN and CDR2 SYDVKM. This CDR3 comprises 15 residues. The chain's CDR3 is CASSSAGTGEIEQYF. Written as DNA, the CDR3 is TGTGCCAGCAGCTCCGCCGGGACAGGGGAGATCGAGCAGTACTTC.

With regard to this clone: Additional DNA sequences in this sample encode the identical CDR3. The chain uses TRBV5-1 and TRBJ2-1, with D tentatively TRBD2 (6 bases). The V end was cut by 0 bases, the J end by 10 bases, with 20 bases between. The CDR3 extends over 16 amino acids. The V gene's germline CDR1 is SGHRS and CDR2 YFSETQ. The CDR3 is CASSLAGAEGGREQFF. In DNA form, the CDR3 reads TGCGCCAGCAGCTTGGCCGGGGCGGAGGGAGGAAGGGAGCAGTTCTTC. Full variable domain (rest looked up from reference TRBV5-1 and TRBJ2-1): KAGVTQTPRYLIKTRGQQVTLSCSPISGHRSVSWYQQTPGQGLQFLFEYFSETQRNKGNFPGRFSGRQFSNSRSEMNVSTLELGDSALYLCASSLAGAEGGREQFFGPGTRLTVL.

The rearrangement joins TRBV19 to TRBJ2-7; D might be TRBD1 (6 bases). The CDR3 sequence is 14 residues long. Germline loops: CDR1 LNHDA, CDR2 SQIVND (reference sequence). V lost 9 bases to trimming and J lost 0 bases, with 15 bases between them. The CDR3 protein is CASSPRGNSYEQYF. The CDR3 DNA reads TGTGCCAGCAGCCCCAGGGGTAACTCCTACGAGCAGTACTTC.

The chain recombines TRBV6-1 with TRBJ1-1; D gene uncertain. The CDR3 covers 15 residues. V was pared by 2 bases and J by 1 base, with 11 bases between. Germline CDR1 is MNHNS and CDR2 is SASEGT. CDR3 sequence: CASSEFGQRNTEAFF. In DNA, the CDR3 is TGTGCCAGCAGTGAATTCGGCCAGCGGAACACTGAAGCTTTCTTT.

The chain links TRBV27 to TRBJ2-5, with TRBD2 matching 7 bases. The assigned J gene may be wrong: the sequence end matches TRBJ2-7 better. This CDR3 is built from 16 residues. CDR1 and CDR2 (germline): MNHEY, SMNVEV (reference sequence). CDR3 sequence: CASSSTGTTISYEQYF. The CDR3 DNA sequence: TGTGCCAGCAGTTCTACCGGGACTACCATCTCCTACGAGCAGTACTTC.

The chain employs TRBV2 and TRBJ2-3, with D maybe TRBD1 (6 bases). Germline V gene data show CDR1 as SNHLY and CDR2 as FYNNEI. V lost 4 bases to trimming and J lost 1 base, with 9 bases between them. The CDR3 has 14 amino acids. CDR3 bases: TGTGCCAGCAGTGGAAGGACAGGCACAGATACGCAGTATTTT. This codes for CASSGRTGTDTQYF.

The rearrangement joins TRBV18 to TRBJ1-2; a possible D gene is TRBD1 (5 bases). Trimming pared 3 bases from V and 8 bases from J, leaving 19 bases between. The CDR3 has 15 amino acids. Per germline, CDR1 KGHSH and CDR2 LQKENI. This chain's CDR3 is CASSPSGGLAIGYTF. The CDR3, as DNA: TGTGCCAGCTCACCTTCTGGGGGACTTGCTATAGGCTACACCTTC.

Here the CDR3 reads CASTSEQGGTDTQYF. In DNA form, the CDR3 reads TGTGCCAGCACGTCGGAGCAGGGTGGAACAGATACGCAGTATTTT. The chain has TRBV6-5 and TRBJ2-3; TRBD1 is a possible D gene (5 bases). This CDR3 has 15 amino acids. Per the germline V gene, CDR1 is MNHEY and CDR2 is SVGAGI. Trimming pared 7 bases from V and 3 bases from J, leaving 17 bases between.

The rearrangement uses TRBV6-6 and TRBJ2-3, with D possibly being TRBD1 (5 bases). The CDR3 is 15 residues long. V was shortened by 4 bases and J by 3 bases, with 14 bases between the two germline ends. Germline V gene sequence: CDR1 MNHNY, CDR2 SVGAGI (reference sequence). CDR3 nucleotide sequence: TGTGCCAGCAGTTTCCAGACAGCAGCAACAGATACGCAGTATTTT. Encoded protein: CASSFQTAATDTQYF.

The genes are TRBV13 and TRBJ2-1, with D perhaps TRBD1 (5 bases). The V gene lost 4 bases and the J gene lost 0 bases, with 13 bases spanning the gap. The germline gives CDR1 PRHDT, CDR2 FYEKMQ (reference sequence). This CDR3 has 16 amino acids. The CDR3 loop is CASSSGGASSYNEQFF. CDR3 nucleotide sequence: TGTGCCAGCAGCTCTGGTGGGGCGAGCTCCTACAATGAGCAGTTCTTC.

The chain recombines TRBV7-9 with TRBJ2-3, with D perhaps TRBD1 (5 bases). V was shortened by 7 bases and J by 0 bases, with 17 bases between the two germline ends. There are 16 residues in the CDR3. CDR1 is SEHNR, CDR2 FQNEAQ, per germline (reference sequence). CDR3 region: CASTRQLGTSTDTQYF. Written as DNA, the CDR3 is TGTGCCAGCACCCGACAGCTAGGAACCAGCACAGATACGCAGTATTTT.